The entry below gives a single TCR beta chain sequence along with its context. Its antigen is not yet known. No base-level quality is on record; no much larger clone is a single base apart. The data were obtained in a study of OX40 agonist ivuxolimab in advanced cancers. At the level of the whole study: Ivuxolimab was a fully human IgG2 agonistic monoclonal antibody targeting the costimulatory receptor OX40 (CD134). Intravenous ivuxolimab was administered to patients every 2 weeks at six dose levels: 0.01, 0.1, 0.3, 1.5, 3 and 10 mg/kg. Of the roughly 52 dose-escalation patients, hepatocellular carcinoma was present in 19, melanoma in approximately 15, renal cell carcinoma in 9 and head and neck cancer in 9. In the dose-escalation cohort, 82.7% of patients were male, and the mean age was around 60 years, with a range of about 23 to 85. Prior anti-PD-1, anti-PD-L1 or anti-CTLA-4 therapy was permitted, and checkpoint inhibitors had been received by around 39% of dose-escalation patients. Partial responses occurred in three dose-escalation patients, of whom one had hepatocellular carcinoma and two had cutaneous melanoma. The purpose of peripheral TCRbeta sequencing was to test whether ivuxolimab changed TCR sequence diversity and led to clonal T-cell expansion. The monotherapy dose-escalation portion (N of about 50 patients) of the phase I ivuxolimab trial is reported in the paper.

For sequencing of the TCRbeta CDR3 region, genomic DNA was extracted from the sorted cells. The immunoSEQ Assay was used for sequencing of TCRbeta CDR3 regions. Sourced from immuneACCESS, this table was stored by TCRdb with only in-frame sequences that have V and J called. A share of the clones is absent; for the studies checked, an unresolved V gene accounts for under half, and the remainder has no known explanation. This sample gives 48,000 or so clones in total; roughly 91% of them show up just once. Over 6.5% of the sample is taken by the ten largest. Here is what the overall study found, with its caveats: After ivuxolimab, more expanded clones were found on average in CD8+ T cells than in CD4+ T cells. Which antigens the clonally expanded peripheral T cells were specific for was not determined. Clonal expansion of both CD4+ and CD8+ blood T cells was observed from baseline to week 6 at doses 0.1 to 3.0 mg/kg. Low levels of normalized T-cell clonal expansion were also seen in some patients who did not respond. In the 0.1-3.0 mg/kg groups, partial responders had among the lowest normalized peripheral clonal expansion, particularly in CD8+ T cells.

V trim: 6 bases; J trim: 0 bases; unmatched bases: 15. CDR3 length: 18 amino acids, cysteine to phenylalanine. The entry retains the CDR3 DNA only, 54 bases that are in frame from base 1. Looking up the germline V gene yields CDR1 MGHRA and CDR2 YSYEKL. Patients with a history of autoimmune disease or receiving systemic immunosuppression were excluded from the trial. Peripheral blood for TCR sequencing was collected from all dose cohorts at baseline, on cycle 4 day 1, and on cycle 7 day 1. The samples were taken from a phase I, first-in-human, multicenter, open-label dose-escalation trial of ivuxolimab. Adults with locally advanced or metastatic head and neck squamous cell, hepatocellular, melanoma or renal cell carcinoma were enrolled in the trial. Before TCR sequencing, CD4+ T cells and CD8+ T cells were sorted from peripheral blood as separate populations.

This sample comprised CD4+ or CD8+ T cells sorted from blood, obtained in a trial of the OX40 agonist ivuxolimab. The origin of this receptor is an adult with an advanced solid tumor such as melanoma, head and neck, liver or kidney cancer. The chain joins TRBV4-1 to TRBJ1-1; 8 central bases correspond to TRBD1. The sequence in DNA is TGCGCCAGCAGTCTCCGTAGGACAGGGTTTTACATGAACACTGAAGCTTTCTTT. This codes for CASSLRRTGFYMNTEAFF.